The 3 T cell receptor beta chains below come from one sample, sequenced in a study of cytomegalovirus exposure and HLA in healthy donors. PCR primers comprised 60 Vbeta and 13 Jbeta primers. Here immunoSEQ multiplex PCR was the method, and the copy in TCRdb shows in-frame clones only, minus some. The profile shows over 150,000 clones, around 80% of them singletons. Sequencing was carried out using PBMCs. The receptors derive from a man aged 18-30 years in good health and CMV-seronegative.

About this clone itself: The junction shows a germline mismatch at one end, possibly a read error. V gene TRBV7-9 combines with J gene TRBJ2-7; 9 positions agree with TRBD1. Germline V lookup: CDR1 SEHNR, CDR2 FQNEAQ (reference sequence). CDR3 length: 15 amino acids. The CDR3 spells CSSSMLWDRVHEQYF. CDR3 nucleotide sequence: TGTTCCAGCAGCATGCTCTGGGACAGGGTCCACGAGCAGTACTTC.

Of note for this clone: A junction end diverges from the germline sequence, so it may reflect a read error. V usage is TRBV7-9 and J usage is TRBJ1-5; 7 bases match TRBD1. The germline gives CDR1 SEHNR, CDR2 FQNEAQ (reference sequence). The CDR3 consists of 14 residues. CDR3 bases: TGTTCCAGCAGCCCGGGACAGATTGGGGAGCCCCAGCATTTT. Protein: CSSSPGQIGEPQHF.

The chain couples TRBV11-3 to TRBJ2-3; D is possibly TRBD2 (5 bases). Germline V CDR1 and CDR2: SGHNT, YENEEA. This CDR3 is 16 amino acids long. V was clipped by 3 bases and J by 3 bases, with 16 bases between them. This CDR3 is CASSFLLDYRTDTQYF. CDR3 DNA sequence: TGTGCCAGCAGCTTCCTATTAGACTATCGGACAGATACGCAGTATTTT. The full variable domain, its missing parts supplied by reference TRBV11-3 and TRBJ2-3, is EAGVVQSPRYKIIEKKQPVAFWCNPISGHNTLYWYLQNLGQGPELLIRYENEEAVDDSQLPKDRFSAERLKGVDSTLKIQPAELGDSAVYLCASSFLLDYRTDTQYFGPGTRLTVL.